A selection of T cell receptor beta chains follows, all from one sample in a study of blood T cells in healthy people across ages. TCRdb fed the 5' RACE reads into MiXCR, producing one record per CDR3 protein. The data hold about 1,500,000 distinct CDR3 sequences, with under 30% observed a single time. The sequenced sample was blood. These TCRs come from a woman aged 25 to 45 in good health. Each CDR3 is given with its conserved first and last residue. The D gene is left open where the match is weak. Part of the rows lack a size; the others show once, few, many or a class for expanded clones.

v_gene: TRBV9; j_gene: TRBJ2-1; abundance: many; d_gene: -; len: 11; CDR3nt: TGTGCCAGCAGCGTAGCAAATGAGCAGTTCTTC; CDR3aa: CASSVANEQFF
v_gene: TRBV7-2; j_gene: TRBJ1-2; abundance: -; d_gene: -; len: 16; CDR3nt: TGTGCCAGCAGCTTAGGAGGGCAGAGCTCGCTCTATGGCTACACCTTC; CDR3aa: CASSLGGQSSLYGYTF
v_gene: TRBV5-1; j_gene: TRBJ2-3; abundance: few; d_gene: -; len: 13; CDR3nt: TGCGCCAGCCTGGACTCCTACACAGATACGCAGTATTTT; CDR3aa: CASLDSYTDTQYF
v_gene: TRBV7-2; j_gene: TRBJ2-5; abundance: many; d_gene: -; len: 15; CDR3nt: TGTGCCAGCAGCGCTACGGAGGGGAACGGGGAGACCCAGTACTTC; CDR3aa: CASSATEGNGETQYF
v_gene: TRBV28; j_gene: TRBJ2-5; abundance: -; d_gene: TRBD2; len: 17; CDR3nt: TGTGCCAGCAGTTATGGGGGGACTAGCGGGGGTCAAGAGGCCCAGTACTTC; CDR3aa: CASSYGGTSGGQEAQYF
v_gene: TRBV29-1; j_gene: TRBJ1-4; abundance: -; d_gene: -; len: 11; CDR3nt: TGCAGCGTAGAGTTTAATGAAAAACTGTTTTTT; CDR3aa: CSVEFNEKLFF
v_gene: TRBV29-1; j_gene: TRBJ2-1; abundance: -; d_gene: -; len: 16; CDR3nt: TGCAGCGTTGACATTAGGGCCTCGAGCTCCTACAATGAGCAGTTCTTC; CDR3aa: CSVDIRASSSYNEQFF
v_gene: TRBV20-1; j_gene: TRBJ2-1; abundance: few; d_gene: -; len: 15; CDR3nt: TGCAGTGCTAGAGATCCTCGGGGCCATAGCAATGAGCAGTTCTTC; CDR3aa: CSARDPRGHSNEQFF
v_gene: TRBV29-1; j_gene: TRBJ2-5; abundance: few; d_gene: -; len: 13; CDR3nt: TGCAGCGGAACGCCGGCGGCCGGGGGGACCCAGTACTTC; CDR3aa: CSGTPAAGGTQYF
v_gene: TRBV9; j_gene: TRBJ2-1; abundance: few; d_gene: -; len: 15; CDR3nt: TGTGCCAGCAGCGTAGAAGGGTTCCCCTACAATGAGCAGTTCTTC; CDR3aa: CASSVEGFPYNEQFF
v_gene: TRBV12-3/TRBV12-4; j_gene: TRBJ1-4; abundance: -; d_gene: -; len: 17; CDR3nt: TGTGCCAGCAGTACCTCTCGGCGCGGTACAGCTAATGAAAAACTGTTTTTT; CDR3aa: CASSTSRRGTANEKLFF
v_gene: TRBV27; j_gene: TRBJ1-1; abundance: -; d_gene: -; len: 15; CDR3nt: TGTGCCAGCAGTTTATCGGCAGCGCCCTCGACTGAAGCTTTCTTT; CDR3aa: CASSLSAAPSTEAFF
v_gene: TRBV18; j_gene: TRBJ2-3; abundance: few; d_gene: -; len: 16; CDR3nt: TGTGCCAGCTCACCACGGGGTAGGGGGACCACAGATACGCAGTATTTT; CDR3aa: CASSPRGRGTTDTQYF
v_gene: TRBV18; j_gene: TRBJ1-2; abundance: -; d_gene: -; len: 12; CDR3nt: TGTGCCAGCTCACCAGGGACCCATGGCTACACCTTC; CDR3aa: CASSPGTHGYTF
v_gene: TRBV10-2; j_gene: TRBJ2-5; abundance: -; d_gene: -; len: 16; CDR3nt: TGCGCCAGCAGTGGGAGCTCCTTTGGAGGGGGAGAAACCCAGTACTTC; CDR3aa: CASSGSSFGGGETQYF
v_gene: TRBV7-9; j_gene: TRBJ2-1; abundance: -; d_gene: -; len: 15; CDR3nt: TGTGCCAGCAGCTTACGGGGGAACGGGGACAATGAGCAGTTCTTC; CDR3aa: CASSLRGNGDNEQFF
v_gene: TRBV4-1; j_gene: TRBJ1-4; abundance: many; d_gene: -; len: 15; CDR3nt: TGCGCCAGCAGCCAACATGGGTCGGGAAATGAAAAACTGTTTTTT; CDR3aa: CASSQHGSGNEKLFF
v_gene: TRBV12-3/TRBV12-4; j_gene: TRBJ1-2; abundance: few; d_gene: TRBD1; len: 15; CDR3nt: TGTGCCAGCAGTTTAGTGGGACAGGGGAGGATTGGCTACACCTTC; CDR3aa: CASSLVGQGRIGYTF
v_gene: TRBV5-6; j_gene: TRBJ1-4; abundance: few; d_gene: TRBD1; len: 16; CDR3nt: TGTGCCAGCAGCGGATTGACAGGGGGCGTGAATGAAAAACTGTTTTTT; CDR3aa: CASSGLTGGVNEKLFF
v_gene: TRBV7-2; j_gene: TRBJ2-5; abundance: once; d_gene: TRBD2; len: 19; CDR3nt: TGTGCCAGCAGCTCATACCACGTAGCGGGAGTACCACCGGGGGAGACCCAGTACTTC; CDR3aa: CASSSYHVAGVPPGETQYF
v_gene: TRBV12-3/TRBV12-4; j_gene: TRBJ1-5; abundance: few; d_gene: TRBD1; len: 13; CDR3nt: TGTGCCAGCCACAGGGGCCCCAATCAGCCCCAGCATTTT; CDR3aa: CASHRGPNQPQHF
v_gene: TRBV7-2; j_gene: TRBJ2-7; abundance: few; d_gene: TRBD2; len: 16; CDR3nt: TGTGCCAGCGGCCCCGGACTAGCGGGAGAGGGCTACGAGCAGTACTTC; CDR3aa: CASGPGLAGEGYEQYF
v_gene: TRBV5-1; j_gene: TRBJ2-7; abundance: few; d_gene: TRBD2; len: 18; CDR3nt: TGCGCCAGCAGCTTGGGGCTAGCGGGGGCCTCCCTCTCCTACGAGCAGTACTTC; CDR3aa: CASSLGLAGASLSYEQYF
v_gene: TRBV7-9; j_gene: TRBJ2-7; abundance: -; d_gene: TRBD1; len: 14; CDR3nt: TGTGCCAGCAGCAAGACAGGGCTCACCTACGAGCAGTACTTC; CDR3aa: CASSKTGLTYEQYF
v_gene: TRBV5-1; j_gene: TRBJ1-3; abundance: -; d_gene: -; len: 15; CDR3nt: TGCGCCAGCAGCTTGGCCAATGGTATCGGGGACACCATATATTTT; CDR3aa: CASSLANGIGDTIYF
v_gene: TRBV6-2/TRBV6-3; j_gene: TRBJ2-1; abundance: -; d_gene: -; len: 15; CDR3nt: TGTGCCAGCAGTTATACTAGCAAGATCGACAATGAGCAGTTCTTC; CDR3aa: CASSYTSKIDNEQFF
v_gene: TRBV20-1; j_gene: TRBJ2-7; abundance: many; d_gene: -; len: 14; CDR3nt: TGCAGTGCTAGTTCCGGGACAAAGACTTACGAGCAGTACTTC; CDR3aa: CSASSGTKTYEQYF
v_gene: TRBV20-1; j_gene: TRBJ2-3; abundance: -; d_gene: -; len: 12; CDR3nt: TGCAGTGCTAGTGCACTTACAGATACGCAGTATTTT; CDR3aa: CSASALTDTQYF